Each of the 11 T cell receptor beta chains below was sequenced from the same sample in a study of sequential checkpoint blockade in melanoma (dated by TCRdb to about 2019). Preparation of the library involved the immunoSEQ multiplex PCR assay. In TCRdb, the immuneACCESS table is reduced to in-frame sequences with V and J assigned. These tables do not hold every clone; where another copy was compared, an unresolved V gene accounts for under half, and the others remain unexplained. The sample has 5,000 to 7,000 clones on record, around 21% of them singletons. Roughly 10% of the sample rests with the top ten. Per the publication, the treatment or condition label means: randomized to nivolumab then ipilimumab (arm A) or the reverse (arm B). Here the sequenced sample was tumor tissue (inferred from file names), taken from a patient given nivolumab and ipilimumab in sequence. The receptor set was obtained from a human donor with melanoma.

This clone came up many times. The chain uses TRBV28 and TRBJ1-6, with D hard to call. V was trimmed by 6 bases and J by 6 bases, leaving 15 bases between them. The CDR3 totals 15 residues. Germline V lookup: CDR1 MDHEN, CDR2 SYDVKM. CDR3 DNA: TGTGCCAGCAGGTTTACCGGGAGGTCTAATTCACCCCTCCACTTT. Translation gives CASRFTGRSNSPLHF.

This clone was recorded a few times. The V and J genes are TRBV9 and TRBJ1-5; unclear D gene. The ends were cut back, 5 bases at V and 6 bases at J, with 9 bases in the middle. The length of the CDR3 is 12 residues. CDR1 is SGDLS, CDR2 YYNGEE, per germline. The CDR3 spells CASSAPVQPQHF. The CDR3 bases are TGTGCCAGCAGTGCCCCGGTTCAGCCCCAGCATTTT.

The chain links TRBV18 to TRBJ2-2, with D uncertain. Per the germline V gene, CDR1 is KGHSH and CDR2 is LQKENI. The CDR3 sequence is 14 residues long. V was clipped by 3 bases and J by 1 base, with 6 bases between them. DNA of the CDR3: TGTGCCAGCTCACCTGAAGGGAACACCGGGGAGCTGTTTTTT. This gives the protein CASSPEGNTGELFF.

By proportion, this clone is medium-sized (0.01 to 0.1%). The chain employs TRBV29-1 and TRBJ2-1, with 8 nucleotides matching TRBD2. J was trimmed by 7 bases and V by 4 bases; bases with no gene match: 12. This CDR3 spans 15 amino acids. CDR1 is SQVTM, CDR2 ANQGSEA, per germline. The chain's CDR3 is CSVVSIAGSTNEQFF. For the CDR3, the DNA is TGCAGCGTTGTTTCGATAGCGGGAAGTACGAATGAGCAGTTCTTC.

The rearrangement uses TRBV30 and TRBJ2-1; TRBD2 agrees at 9 bases. The V gene end was trimmed by 8 bases and the J gene end by 8 bases; junction bases not matched to a gene: 10. CDR3 length equals 13 residues. Germline values: CDR1 GTSNPN, CDR2 SVGIG (reference sequence). The CDR3 loop is CAPLGSGRHEQFF. In DNA, the CDR3 is TGTGCCCCCCTAGGTAGCGGGAGACATGAGCAGTTCTTC.

The chain couples TRBV10-3 to TRBJ1-5; the match to TRBD1 covers 8 bases. The V segment lost 4 bases and the J segment 6 bases; nucleotides outside the gene matches: 11. The CDR3 has 16 residues. Looked up from germline, CDR1 is ENHRY and CDR2 is SYGVKD. CDR3 amino acids: CAISGSPDRVSQPQHF. Written as DNA, the CDR3 is TGTGCCATCAGTGGAAGCCCGGACAGGGTGAGTCAGCCCCAGCATTTT.

V is TRBV23-1 and J is TRBJ2-1; D might be TRBD2 (5 bases). TRBV23-1 is classed as an ORF, of uncertain function. The CDR3 sequence is 15 residues long. The ends were cut back, 2 bases at V and 2 bases at J, with 10 bases in the middle. CDR3 bases: TGCGCCAGCAGTCAAGGCGGGTCTCCCTACAATGAGCAGTTCTTC. This encodes CASSQGGSPYNEQFF.

This chain links TRBV19 with TRBJ2-5; TRBD1 matches at 9 bases. J lost 0 bases, V lost 4 bases, and 3 bases had no gene match. The CDR3 length is 15 residues. The germline V gene encodes CDR1 LNHDA and CDR2 SQIVND (reference sequence). The CDR3 nucleotides are TGTGCCAGTAGTACCGGGACAGGGTACCAAGAGACCCAGTACTTC. Translated: CASSTGTGYQETQYF.

This chain joins TRBV15 and TRBJ2-1, with D possibly matching TRBD2 (6 bases). Germline V gene lookup returns CDR1 LNHNV and CDR2 YYDKDF (reference sequence). The V end was cut by 5 bases, the J end by 3 bases, with 11 bases between. The CDR3 covers 14 residues. Here the CDR3 reads CATSGDSNYNEQFF. Written as DNA, the CDR3 is TGTGCCACCAGCGGGGACTCTAACTACAATGAGCAGTTCTTC.

The gene calls are TRBV11-3 and TRBJ2-7; 10 nucleotides agree with TRBD2. The junction had 7 bases not matched to a gene; V was cut back by 5 bases and J by 3 bases. Germline V gives CDR1 SGHNT, CDR2 YENEEA. This CDR3 has 15 residues. CDR3 in amino acids: CASSQSPSGGYEQYF. DNA of the CDR3: TGTGCCAGCAGCCAGAGCCCTAGCGGGGGCTACGAGCAGTACTTC.

The chain recombines TRBV6-8 with TRBJ1-3; D is uncertain. The CDR3 covers 14 residues. The V and J ends lost 6 bases and 2 bases respectively, with 11 bases between them. CDR1 and CDR2 (germline): MNHGY, SAAAGT. CDR3 amino acids: CASRGLTTGNTIYF. CDR3 DNA: TGTGCCAGCAGAGGACTTACGACTGGAAACACCATATATTTT.